This TCR beta chain came from a study of beta chain features in type 1 diabetes. The study, taken as a whole, reports: Resolution of whether HLA type affects TCRB rearrangement was not achieved here.

A remark on this clone: Antigen: not known.

Investigators reverse transcribed all isolated RNA, so they sequenced expressed TCRB transcripts. The method was immunoSEQ multiplex PCR; TCRdb's version includes in-frame clones alone and lacks a portion of them. The sample lists more than 300,000 clones, around 8% seen once, with 0.44% in the top ten. V was shortened by 6 bases and J by 0 bases, with 6 bases between the two germline ends. Germline-derived CDR1 and CDR2 are MDHEN and SYDVKM. The length of the CDR3 is 13 residues. The chain combines TRBV28 with TRBJ1-5; D ambiguous. The sequence derives from a woman aged 18-35 years in good health. Sequencing was carried out using central memory CD4+ T cells from blood. The DNA of the CDR3 is TGTGCCAGCAGGATCAATAGCAATCAGCCCCAGCATTTT. The encoded protein is CASRINSNQPQHF.